This T cell receptor (beta chain) was obtained from a study of T cell responses to AZD1222 COVID-19 vaccine. Notes on the study in general: Vaccine-associated CD4 TCRs ranged over spike, dominating at 160-218 and 743-854. Researchers took repertoire samples only after the peak T cell response had come. Unmutated regions of variants are reportedly targeted by nearly half of spike-specific TCRs. Increases in Spike-specific TCR breadth and depth were seen after two AZD1222 doses.

Libraries were prepared by immunoSEQ multiplex PCR; TCRdb keeps only in-frame clonotypes and omits some of them. The data contain over 150,000 clones, 85% to 95% of them singletons. Points on this clone: The target antigen is unknown.

Sequenced here: peripheral blood, sampled 28 days after the second AZD1222 dose. This TCR was recovered from an adult who received the AZD1222 COVID-19 vaccine.

The CDR3 sequence: CASSQAPGAVREAFF. As DNA, the CDR3 is TGTGCCAGCAGCCAGGCCCCGGGGGCCGTGCGCGAAGCTTTCTTT. This rearrangement joins TRBV4-2 to TRBJ1-1; a possible D gene is TRBD1 (6 bases). Germline loops: CDR1 LGHNA, CDR2 YNFKEQ. The CDR3 spans 15 residues. Trimming cost V 3 bases and J 8 bases, with 19 bases left between them.